This T cell receptor (beta chain) stems from a study of a mutant IDH1 vaccine in newly diagnosed glioma. Study information: Treated patients were roughly 60% male, roughly 40% female, mean age about 41 years. Patients got radiotherapy, temozolomide, or both beforehand, and most got both.

Study results and caveats: No link was apparently found between pseudoprogression and changes in top peripheral T cell clonotypes.

Germline lookup yields CDR1 SGHAT and CDR2 FQNNGV. The CDR3 length is 14 residues. With V trimmed by 3 bases and J by 8 bases, 8 bases remained unmatched. A word on this clone: The antigen is not known.

Time point reported: week 35, safety follow-up. Mutant IDH1 20-mer peptide, at 300 ug, made up each vaccine dose, with topical imiquimod. Every donor had a new WHO grade 3 or 4 astrocytoma that was IDH1-mutant, with loss of nuclear ATRX. Here immunoSEQ multiplex PCR was the method, and the copy in TCRdb shows in-frame clones only, minus some. The sample yields 40,000 to 45,000 clones, around 83% seen once. The source of this sequence is a woman aged 50 to 60 with glioma. V gene TRBV11-2 combines with J gene TRBJ1-1; 8 bases are a match to TRBD1. The sample was PBMCs, taken from a glioma patient whose treatment included an IDH1 peptide vaccine. CDR3 loop: CASSFVLGQGEAFF. The CDR3 bases are TGTGCCAGCAGCTTTGTCCTAGGACAGGGCGAAGCTTTCTTT. Filled out from reference TRBV11-2 and TRBJ1-1, the complete variable domain reads EAGVAQSPRYKIIEKRQSVAFWCNPISGHATLYWYQQILGQGPKLLIQFQNNGVVDDSQLPKDRFSAERLKGVDSTLKIQPAKLEDSAVYLCASSFVLGQGEAFFGQGTRLTVV.